This TCR beta chain was sequenced for a study of CD8 T cells in Susac syndrome. Study findings and constraints: In its TCR sequencing and HLA analysis, the study acknowledged that the number of individuals was relatively small.

Random hexamers were used to reverse transcribe about 0.45 to 1 ug of RNA. The amplification used immunoSEQ multiplex PCR on TCR beta CDR3; it spanned 54 Vbeta and 13 Jbeta. TCRdb independently ran MiXCR on the immunoSEQ multiplex PCR reads; one entry per CDR3 protein. Of roughly 200,000 distinct CDR3 sequences detected, 85% to 95% appear once; the ten largest clones hold more than 0.1%. The authors sequenced TCR beta from blood CD8+ and CD4+ T cells. Matching for age and sex applied to the controls, who were healthy donors. With regard to this clonotype: Antigen unknown.

The germline CDR1 and CDR2 sequences are MNHEY and SVGAGI. CDR3 size: 12 residues. Trimming shortened V by 0 bases and J by 6 bases, and 6 bases separated the two germline ends. The rearrangement joins TRBV6-5 to TRBJ2-7, with D possibly being TRBD1 (5 bases). The sequencing sample was made of CD4+ T cells from PBMCs. This sequence originates from a human donor in good health. CDR3 bases: TGTGCCAGCAGTTACTCAGGGGTCGAGCAGTACTTC. Translated: CASSYSGVEQYF.